Listed here is a single T cell receptor (beta chain). Original processing methods: Nucleated cell counts were estimated from reference gene primer amplification. TCRdb's table, derived via immunoSEQ multiplex PCR, lists solely in-frame clones and lacks some. V and J calls and clone size follow that table, whereas D and trimming were derived from the DNA. The table has just over 250,000 clones, over 80% seen once. The CDR3 runs 15 residues. In germline, CDR1 is SGHRS, CDR2 YFSETQ. The trim removed 2 bases at V and 2 bases at J, leaving 4 bases unmatched. This sample stems from a study of blood T cell repertoires in COVID-19. Study summary: Donors in the United States, Italy and Spain gave samples during acute or convalescent COVID-19. PBMCs, B-cell-depleted T cells, or T cells were the source of the cDNA or gDNA that made up the material.

Seattle patients were enrolled during active infection and followed longitudinally. The chain recombines TRBV5-1 with TRBJ2-1; TRBD1 matches at 7 bases. This TCR was recovered from a woman between 70 and 85 years old with COVID-19, enrolled during active disease. Sequenced input: peripheral blood. As DNA, the CDR3 is TGCGCCAGCAGCTTCGGACAGGTTACCTACAATGAGCAGTTCTTC. Translated, it gives CASSFGQVTYNEQFF.